A single sample gave rise to the 27 T cell receptor beta chains below, sequenced in a study of CD8 T cells in Susac syndrome. Reverse transcription of roughly 0.45 to 1 ug RNA used random hexamers. Each CDR3 protein is one row after TCRdb ran MiXCR on the immunoSEQ multiplex PCR reads. The data hold a few hundred thousand distinct CDR3 sequences, with about 93% observed a single time. Sequencing was done on a sample of CD4+ T cells from PBMCs. These receptors were obtained from a human donor with multiple sclerosis.

V usage is TRBV3-1 and J usage is TRBJ2-5, with 8 bases lining up with TRBD2. V dropped 4 bases and J dropped 4; count of bases not matched to a gene: 8. Germline CDR1 and CDR2: LGHDT and YNNKEL (reference sequence). The CDR3 is made up of 15 amino acids. The CDR3 loop reads CASSLTGGLAETQYF. DNA of the CDR3: TGTGCCAGCAGCCTCACCGGTGGACTAGCAGAGACCCAGTACTTC.

This chain links TRBV20-1 with TRBJ1-1; D call uncertain. The CDR3 totals 13 residues. Trimming stripped 2 bases from V and 6 bases from J, with 13 bases between. CDR1 and CDR2 from the germline V gene are DFQATT and SNEGSKA (reference sequence). CDR3: CSARTGPNAEAFF. The CDR3 nucleotides are TGCAGTGCTAGAACCGGGCCAAACGCTGAAGCTTTCTTT.

The chain has TRBV5-1 and TRBJ2-3; 13 positions agree with TRBD2. Germline trimming cut 0 bases from V and 2 bases from J; bases unmatched to any gene: 3. The length of the CDR3 is 17 residues. Germline V lookup: CDR1 SGHRS, CDR2 YFSETQ. The CDR3 is CASSLGTSGRVTDTQYF. Here the CDR3 DNA reads TGCGCCAGCAGCTTGGGGACTAGCGGGAGAGTCACAGATACGCAGTATTTT. Complete variable domain (other parts from reference TRBV5-1 and TRBJ2-3): KAGVTQTPRYLIKTRGQQVTLSCSPISGHRSVSWYQQTPGQGLQFLFEYFSETQRNKGNFPGRFSGRQFSNSRSEMNVSTLELGDSALYLCASSLGTSGRVTDTQYFGPGTRLTVL.

The chain is built from TRBV19 and TRBJ2-2; TRBD1 is a possible D gene (6 bases). Germline assignment: CDR1 LNHDA and CDR2 SQIVND (reference sequence). Trimming removed 3 bases from V and 2 bases from J, with 13 bases in between. The CDR3 runs 16 residues. CDR3 in DNA: TGTGCCAGTAGTATCCAAGGACAGCTAAACACCGGGGAGCTGTTTTTT. Translating gives CASSIQGQLNTGELFF.

The genes are TRBV4-1 and TRBJ1-4; possible D gene TRBD1, 6 bases. Trimming pared 6 bases from V and 6 bases from J, leaving 14 bases between. This CDR3 has 14 residues. Germline CDR1 and CDR2: MGHRA and YSYEKL. CDR3 in amino acids: CASREYRDHEKLFF. CDR3 DNA: TGCGCCAGCAGAGAATACAGGGATCATGAAAAACTGTTTTTT.

The rearrangement joins TRBV6-4 to TRBJ2-7; TRBD1 might be the D (5 bases). The germline V gene has CDR1 MRHNA and CDR2 SNTAGT. V gave up 7 bases and J gave up 0 bases, with 25 bases separating them. The CDR3 covers 18 residues. CDR3 sequence reads: CASTRFLFRAGCSYEQYV. DNA for the CDR3: TGTGCCAGCACTCGGTTCCTTTTCAGGGCAGGATGCTCCTACGAGCAGTACGTC.

The chain joins TRBV7-8 to TRBJ2-5; D gene uncertain. Germline CDR1 SGHVS, CDR2 FQNEAQ. The CDR3 length is 13 residues. Trimming stripped 1 base from V and 10 bases from J, with 13 bases between. The CDR3 here is CASSLDPPHLQYF. The CDR3 bases are TGTGCCAGCAGCTTAGACCCCCCTCACCTCCAGTACTTC.

This rearrangement joins TRBV9 to TRBJ1-1; D uncertain. Trimming stripped 2 bases from V and 1 base from J, with 9 bases between. The CDR3 sequence is 14 residues long. CDR1 is SGDLS, CDR2 YYNGEE, per germline. The CDR3 DNA is TGTGCCAGCAGCGTCGGGGAGACGAACACTGAAGCTTTCTTT. Amino acid sequence: CASSVGETNTEAFF. Supplemented by reference TRBV9 and TRBJ1-1, the full variable domain reads DSGVTQTPKHLITATGQRVTLRCSPRSGDLSVYWYQQSLDQGLQFLIQYYNGEERAKGNILERFSAQQFPDLHSELNLSSLELGDSALYFCASSVGETNTEAFFGQGTRLTVV.

This clonotype occurred once. V usage is TRBV7-3 and J usage is TRBJ1-1; no clear D. Trimming pared 2 bases from V and 1 base from J, leaving 11 bases between. Germline CDR1 SGHTA, CDR2 FQGTGA. This CDR3 spans 15 amino acids. The CDR3 coding sequence is TGTGCCAGCAGCTTACATGGGGTTGGGAACACTGAAGCTTTCTTT. Encoded protein: CASSLHGVGNTEAFF.

The rearrangement joins TRBV11-2 to TRBJ1-1; D not certain. The CDR3 is made up of 13 amino acids. Trimming left V 6 bases short and J 6 bases short, with 14 bases between. The germline gives CDR1 SGHAT, CDR2 FQNNGV. The CDR3 protein is CASRISAAAEAFF. CDR3 in DNA: TGTGCCAGCAGGATCTCGGCGGCCGCTGAAGCTTTCTTT.

V and J are TRBV9 and TRBJ2-2; tentatively, D is TRBD1 or TRBD2 (6 bases each). V lost 0 bases, J lost 1 base, and 10 bases lay in between. Germline V gene sequence: CDR1 SGDLS, CDR2 YYNGEE. This CDR3 comprises 16 residues. The CDR3 loop is CASSVEEGGNTGELFF. The CDR3, as DNA: TGTGCCAGCAGCGTAGAGGAGGGGGGGAACACCGGGGAGCTGTTTTTT.

V usage is TRBV5-4 and J usage is TRBJ2-5; 11 nucleotides match TRBD2. This CDR3 is 16 amino acids long. Germline lookup yields CDR1 SGHNT and CDR2 YYREEE (reference sequence). Trimming cost V 3 bases and J 5 bases; bases outside gene matches: 9. CDR3 sequence: CASSSMTSGDLETQYF. CDR3 DNA sequence: TGTGCCAGCAGCTCTATGACTAGCGGGGACTTGGAGACCCAGTACTTC.

This chain joins TRBV12-3 or TRBV12-4 and TRBJ1-5; 7 bases match TRBD1. Trimming cost V 5 bases and J 7 bases; bases outside gene matches: 2. The CDR3 consists of 12 residues. The CDR3: CASSTGEQPQHF. The DNA of the CDR3 is TGTGCCAGCAGTACAGGGGAACAGCCCCAGCATTTT.

The chain carries TRBV28 and TRBJ2-1; TRBD1 is a possible D gene (6 bases). V was cut by 8 bases and J by 0 bases, with 14 bases left in between. The germline V gene encodes CDR1 MDHEN and CDR2 SYDVKM. The CDR3 has 15 amino acids. DNA of the CDR3: TGTGCCAGCTCAGAGGGGGATACCTCCTACAATGAGCAGTTCTTC. Amino acid sequence: CASSEGDTSYNEQFF. Combining the CDR3 with reference TRBV28 and TRBJ2-1 gives the whole variable domain DVKVTQSSRYLVKRTGEKVFLECVQDMDHENMFWYRQDPGLGLRLIYFSYDVKMKEKGDIPEGYSVSREKKERFSLILESASTNQTSMYLCASSEGDTSYNEQFFGPGTRLTVL.

The chain joins TRBV3-1 to TRBJ2-2; TRBD1 agrees at 8 bases. With V trimmed by 6 bases and J by 4 bases, 7 bases remained unmatched. This CDR3 comprises 15 residues. Per germline, CDR1 LGHDT and CDR2 YNNKEL (reference sequence). CDR3 protein: CASRTSGGGTGELFF. Written as DNA, the CDR3 is TGTGCCAGCAGGACCTCAGGGGGCGGCACCGGGGAGCTGTTTTTT.

The chain carries TRBV7-8 and TRBJ2-7; maybe TRBD1 (5 bases). Looked up from germline, CDR1 is SGHVS and CDR2 is FQNEAQ. The CDR3 runs 15 residues. V lost 1 base and J 4 bases, leaving 14 bases between the germline ends. CDR3 in amino acids: CASSLESGPLYEQYV. CDR3 sequence (DNA): TGTGCCAGCAGCTTAGAGTCAGGGCCCCTTTACGAGCAGTACGTC.

The chain has TRBV29-1 and TRBJ2-1, with D maybe TRBD2 (5 bases). This CDR3 comprises 13 residues. CDR1 is SQVTM and CDR2 is ANQGSEA in the germline V gene. Trimming removed 6 bases from V and 3 bases from J, with 12 bases in between. The CDR3 coding sequence is TGCAGCGTATTAATAGCGCGCTACAATGAGCAGTTCTTC. Translating it yields CSVLIARYNEQFF.

Here the CDR3 reads CASSLDSSTDTQYF. CDR3 DNA: TGTGCCAGCAGTTTGGATTCTAGCACAGATACGCAGTATTTT. The V call is TRBV12-3 or TRBV12-4, the J call TRBJ2-3; unclear D gene. Trimming left V 3 bases short and J 0 bases short, with 7 bases between. This CDR3 contains 14 residues.

V usage is TRBV12-3 or TRBV12-4 and J usage is TRBJ2-5; TRBD1 aligns across 8 bases. The J segment lost 3 bases and the V segment lost 3 bases, leaving 3 bases of the junction unmatched. There are 14 residues in the CDR3. The CDR3 nucleotides are TGTGCCAGCAGTTTCGGACAGGGCAAAGAGACCCAGTACTTC. Its protein product is CASSFGQGKETQYF.

V is TRBV18 and J is TRBJ1-1; TRBD1 matches at 7 bases. Trimming cost V 5 bases and J 4 bases; bases outside gene matches: 10. CDR3 length: 15 amino acids. Germline-derived CDR1 and CDR2 are KGHSH and LQKENI. The CDR3 here is CASSRGGFSTTEAFF. The CDR3 coding sequence is TGTGCCAGCTCAAGAGGGGGCTTCTCAACCACTGAAGCTTTCTTT.

This chain joins TRBV20-1 and TRBJ1-1, with a weak D call TRBD1 (5 bases). From germline, CDR1 is DFQATT and CDR2 SNEGSKA (reference sequence). The V gene lost 6 bases and the J gene lost 3 bases, with 17 bases spanning the gap. CDR3 length: 14 amino acids. In DNA form, the CDR3 reads TGCAGTGCCCAGAAGGAGGGGTTGTACACTGAAGCTTTCTTT. Its protein is CSAQKEGLYTEAFF.

This rearrangement joins TRBV7-9 to TRBJ2-2; 7 bases fit TRBD1. This CDR3 spans 17 amino acids. The trim removed 5 bases at V and 2 bases at J, leaving 11 bases unmatched. Germline V gene sequence: CDR1 SEHNR, CDR2 FQNEAQ (reference sequence). CDR3 in DNA: TGTGCCAGCAGCCTACGGTCCCGACAGGGTAACACCGGGGAGCTGTTTTTT. It is translated as CASSLRSRQGNTGELFF. Supplemented by reference TRBV7-9 and TRBJ2-2, the full variable domain reads DTGVSQNPRHKITKRGQNVTFRCDPISEHNRLYWYRQTLGQGPEFLTYFQNEAQLEKSRLLSDRFSAERPKGSFSTLEIQRTEQGDSAMYLCASSLRSRQGNTGELFFGEGSRLTVL.

The rearrangement uses TRBV2 and TRBJ1-1, with D maybe TRBD1 (5 bases). CDR3 size: 15 residues. From germline, CDR1 is SNHLY and CDR2 FYNNEI. V lost 5 bases and J 0 bases, leaving 13 bases between the germline ends. This chain's CDR3 is CASSPILTVNTEAFF. The CDR3 DNA reads TGTGCCAGCAGTCCCATCCTGACAGTGAACACTGAAGCTTTCTTT.

J is TRBJ1-3 and V is TRBV9; 9 bases fit TRBD1. Trimming at V came to 0 bases and at J to 2 bases, leaving 0 bases not matched to a gene. Germline V gene sequence: CDR1 SGDLS, CDR2 YYNGEE. The CDR3 sequence is 15 residues long. CDR3 sequence reads: CASSVDRGPGNTIYF. The CDR3 region has the DNA TGTGCCAGCAGCGTAGACAGGGGGCCTGGAAACACCATATATTTT. Filled out from reference TRBV9 and TRBJ1-3, the complete variable domain reads DSGVTQTPKHLITATGQRVTLRCSPRSGDLSVYWYQQSLDQGLQFLIQYYNGEERAKGNILERFSAQQFPDLHSELNLSSLELGDSALYFCASSVDRGPGNTIYFGEGSWLTVV.

The chain's CDR3 is CASSFRFGTGSNEQFF. CDR3 sequence (DNA): TGTGCCAGCAGTTTTAGATTCGGGACAGGATCTAATGAGCAGTTCTTC. The chain couples TRBV7-2 to TRBJ2-1, with 8 bases aligning to TRBD1. V was pared by 6 bases and J by 7 bases, with 14 bases of the junction left unmatched. The CDR3 is made up of 16 amino acids. Germline lookup yields CDR1 SGHTA and CDR2 FQGNSA. Complete variable domain (other parts from reference TRBV7-2 and TRBJ2-1): GAGVSQSPSNKVTEKGKDVELRCDPISGHTALYWYRQSLGQGLEFLIYFQGNSAPDKSGLPSDRFSAERTGGSVSTLTIQRTQQEDSAVYLCASSFRFGTGSNEQFFGPGTRLTVL.

This clonotype was seen once. This CDR3 reads CAWSVRVGTEAFF. The CDR3 DNA reads TGTGCCTGGAGTGTACGGGTGGGCACTGAAGCTTTCTTT. The gene calls are TRBV30 and TRBJ1-1; D not certain. Per the germline V gene, CDR1 is GTSNPN and CDR2 is SVGIG (reference sequence). This CDR3 is 13 amino acids long. Trimming took 0 bases from V and 4 from J, leaving 9 bases between them.

This clonotype was observed once. This chain uses TRBV28 with TRBJ1-1; 10 bases are a match to TRBD1. The length of the CDR3 is 16 residues. Per the germline V gene, CDR1 is MDHEN and CDR2 is SYDVKM. V shed 5 bases and J 0 bases; nucleotides not matched to a gene: 6. CDR3 nucleotides: TGTGCCAGCAGTCCCCCGGGACAGGGGATGAACACTGAAGCTTTCTTT. Translated: CASSPPGQGMNTEAFF.